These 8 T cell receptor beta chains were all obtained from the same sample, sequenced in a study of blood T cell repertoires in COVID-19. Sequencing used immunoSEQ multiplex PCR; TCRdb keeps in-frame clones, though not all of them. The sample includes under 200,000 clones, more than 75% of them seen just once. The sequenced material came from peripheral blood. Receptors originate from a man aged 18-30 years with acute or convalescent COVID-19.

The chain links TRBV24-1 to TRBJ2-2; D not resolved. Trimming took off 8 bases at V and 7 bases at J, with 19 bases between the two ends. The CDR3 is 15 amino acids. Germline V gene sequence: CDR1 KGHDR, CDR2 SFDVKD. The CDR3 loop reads CATTPEHLRGGELFF. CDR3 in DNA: TGTGCCACCACCCCGGAACACCTACGAGGCGGGGAGCTGTTTTTT.

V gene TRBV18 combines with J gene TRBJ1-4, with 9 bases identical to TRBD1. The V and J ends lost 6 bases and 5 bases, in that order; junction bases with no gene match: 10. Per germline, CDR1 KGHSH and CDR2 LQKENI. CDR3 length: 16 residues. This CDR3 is CASSLRTGVINEKLFF. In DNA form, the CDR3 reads TGTGCCAGCTCCCTCAGGACAGGGGTTATCAATGAAAAACTGTTTTTT.

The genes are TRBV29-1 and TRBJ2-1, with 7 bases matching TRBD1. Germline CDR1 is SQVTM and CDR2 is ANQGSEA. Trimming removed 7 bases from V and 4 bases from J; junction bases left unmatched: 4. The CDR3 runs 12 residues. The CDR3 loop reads CSAWDRYNEQFF. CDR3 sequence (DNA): TGCAGCGCGTGGGACAGATACAATGAGCAGTTCTTC.

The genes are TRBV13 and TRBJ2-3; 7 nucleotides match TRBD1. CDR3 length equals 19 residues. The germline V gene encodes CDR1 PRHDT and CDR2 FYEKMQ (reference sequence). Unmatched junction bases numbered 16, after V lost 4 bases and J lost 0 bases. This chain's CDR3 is CASSSSGTVVTSSTDTQYF. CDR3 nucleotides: TGTGCCAGCAGCTCCTCCGGGACAGTTGTTACTTCTAGCACAGATACGCAGTATTTT. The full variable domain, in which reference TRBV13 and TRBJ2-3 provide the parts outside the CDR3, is AAGVIQSPRHLIKEKRETATLKCYPIPRHDTVYWYQQGPGQDPQFLISFYEKMQSDKGSIPDRFSAQQFSDYHSELNMSSLELGDSALYFCASSSSGTVVTSSTDTQYFGPGTRLTVL.

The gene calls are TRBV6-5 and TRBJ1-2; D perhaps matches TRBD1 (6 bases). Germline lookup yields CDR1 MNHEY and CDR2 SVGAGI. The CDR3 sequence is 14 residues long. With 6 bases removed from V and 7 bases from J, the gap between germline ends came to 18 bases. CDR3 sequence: CASRTRTESVGYTF. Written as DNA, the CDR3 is TGTGCCAGCAGAACGCGGACAGAGTCGGTTGGCTACACCTTC.

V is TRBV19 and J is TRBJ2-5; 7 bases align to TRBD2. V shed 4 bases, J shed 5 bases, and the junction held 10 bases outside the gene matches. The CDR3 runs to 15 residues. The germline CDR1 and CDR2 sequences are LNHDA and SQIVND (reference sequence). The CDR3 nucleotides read TGTGCCAGTAGTAATAGTAGGGAGGGATCCGAGACCCAGTACTTC. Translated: CASSNSREGSETQYF.

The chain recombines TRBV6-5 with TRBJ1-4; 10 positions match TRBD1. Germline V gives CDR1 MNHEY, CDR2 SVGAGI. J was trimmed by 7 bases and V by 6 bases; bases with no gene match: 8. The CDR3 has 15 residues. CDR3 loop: CASRRGGTGAEKLFF. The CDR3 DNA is TGTGCCAGCAGGAGGGGGGGGACAGGGGCTGAAAAACTGTTTTTT.

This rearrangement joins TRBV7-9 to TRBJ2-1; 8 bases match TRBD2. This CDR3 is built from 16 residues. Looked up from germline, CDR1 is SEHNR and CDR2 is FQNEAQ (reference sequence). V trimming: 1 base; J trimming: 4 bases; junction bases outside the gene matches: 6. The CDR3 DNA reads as TGTGCCAGCAGCTTAGATAGGACTAGCAATTACAATGAGCAGTTCTTC. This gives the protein CASSLDRTSNYNEQFF.